Below, 12 T cell receptor beta chains from the same sample are listed, as sequenced in a study of beta chain features in type 1 diabetes. Study results and caveats: Type 1 diabetes patients showed a moderate but significant shortening of TCRB CDR3s in all four CD4+ subsets.

Their cognate antigens are unknown. What was sequenced were expressed TCRB transcripts, since all of the isolated RNA had been reverse transcribed. The repertoire was sequenced with immunoSEQ multiplex PCR; TCRdb's copy has only in-frame clones and lacks some. The sample shows nearly 700,000 clones, 13% of them seen only once. Specimen: naive CD4+ T cells from blood. The receptor set was obtained from a man aged 18-30 years with type 1 diabetes.

The chain is built from TRBV7-9 and TRBJ1-4; TRBD1 matches 9 bases. Germline values: CDR1 SEHNR, CDR2 FQNEAQ (reference sequence). This CDR3 is 14 amino acids long. Trimming removed 5 bases from V and 8 bases from J; junction bases left unmatched: 6. The CDR3 loop is CASSPWTGEEKLFF. CDR3 nucleotides: TGTGCCAGCAGCCCCTGGACAGGGGAAGAAAAACTGTTTTTT. The full variable domain, its missing parts supplied by reference TRBV7-9 and TRBJ1-4, is DTGVSQNPRHKITKRGQNVTFRCDPISEHNRLYWYRQTLGQGPEFLTYFQNEAQLEKSRLLSDRFSAERPKGSFSTLEIQRTEQGDSAMYLCASSPWTGEEKLFFGSGTQLSVL.

The sample holds a few counts of this clone. The chain recombines TRBV9 with TRBJ2-2; D call uncertain. The CDR3 sequence is 12 residues long. Germline V gene sequence: CDR1 SGDLS, CDR2 YYNGEE. V was shortened by 0 bases and J by 7 bases, with 4 bases between the two germline ends. The CDR3 sequence is CASSVDVGELFF. In DNA, the CDR3 is TGTGCCAGCAGCGTAGATGTCGGGGAGCTGTTTTTT.

This chain connects TRBV13 to TRBJ2-5; perhaps D is TRBD1 or TRBD2 (5 bases each). From germline, CDR1 is PRHDT and CDR2 FYEKMQ (reference sequence). The CDR3 loop spans 16 amino acids. Trimming took off 0 bases at V and 5 bases at J, with 16 bases between the two ends. The DNA for the CDR3 is TGTGCCAGCAGCTTAGGCCGGGGTTATGGGGCCGAGACCCAGTACTTC. It is translated as CASSLGRGYGAETQYF.

This clone was detected only a few times. This CDR3 is also generated by other DNA sequences in the sample. The CDR3 DNA follows: TGTGCCAGCTCCCCCCCCGGGAGCCAGCCCCAGCATTTT. Translating gives CASSPPGSQPQHF. This rearrangement joins TRBV18 to TRBJ1-5; D ambiguous. This CDR3 has 13 residues. The V end lost 6 bases, the J end lost 7 bases, and 13 bases lay between the germline ends. Germline loops: CDR1 KGHSH, CDR2 LQKENI.

The chain joins TRBV6-5 to TRBJ1-2; the match to TRBD1 covers 8 bases. V lost 2 bases to trimming and J lost 7 bases; unmatched junction nucleotides: 6. The CDR3 is made up of 14 amino acids. Per the germline V gene, CDR1 is MNHEY and CDR2 is SVGAGI. CDR3 DNA: TGTGCCAGCAGTTACGTACGGACAGGGTTTGGCTACACCTTC. This sequence encodes CASSYVRTGFGYTF.

This clone was picked up a small number of times. The rearrangement links TRBV7-9 to TRBJ2-3, with TRBD2 as a possible D gene (6 bases). The CDR3 is made up of 15 amino acids. CDR1 is SEHNR and CDR2 is FQNEAQ in the germline V gene (reference sequence). The V gene lost 5 bases and the J gene lost 1 base, with 13 bases spanning the gap. The CDR3 coding sequence is TGTGCCAGCAGCCCCCTTCGCGGGGGCACAGATACGCAGTATTTT. Its translation is CASSPLRGGTDTQYF. Full variable domain (remainder filled in from reference TRBV7-9 and TRBJ2-3): DTGVSQNPRHKITKRGQNVTFRCDPISEHNRLYWYRQTLGQGPEFLTYFQNEAQLEKSRLLSDRFSAERPKGSFSTLEIQRTEQGDSAMYLCASSPLRGGTDTQYFGPGTRLTVL.

The table lists this clone with a count of one. The rearrangement links TRBV7-6 to TRBJ1-2; maybe TRBD1 (6 bases). The CDR3 is 13 residues long. V lost 4 bases and J lost 7, with 13 bases in between. Germline values: CDR1 SGHVS, CDR2 FNYEAQ. CDR3: CASSSTGHSGYTF. The DNA of the CDR3 is TGTGCCAGCAGCTCCACGGGACATTCTGGCTACACCTTC. Combining the CDR3 with reference TRBV7-6 and TRBJ1-2 gives the whole variable domain GAGVSQSPRYKVTKRGQDVALRCDPISGHVSLYWYRQALGQGPEFLTYFNYEAQQDKSGLPNDRFSAERPEGSISTLTIQRTEQRDSAMYRCASSSTGHSGYTFGSGTRLTVV.

This clone was seen only a few times. The chain carries TRBV15 and TRBJ1-2; D is uncertain. Deletions cut 5 bases from V and 5 bases from J, with 18 bases between. CDR1 and CDR2 (germline): LNHNV, YYDKDF (reference sequence). CDR3 size: 15 residues. The CDR3 is CATSGAGSAEYGYTF. CDR3 nucleotides: TGTGCCACCAGCGGAGCCGGGTCTGCGGAGTATGGCTACACCTTC.

The CDR3 DNA sequence: TGTGCCAGCAGTTATTCGGCCGAGGACACTGAAGCTTTCTTT. Amino acid sequence: CASSYSAEDTEAFF. The chain employs TRBV6-6 and TRBJ1-1; D uncertain. The CDR3 length is 14 residues. V was shortened by 3 bases and J by 3 bases, with 11 bases between the two germline ends. CDR1 is MNHNY and CDR2 is SVGAGI in the germline V gene (reference sequence).

This clone has a handful of counts. This chain links TRBV6-5 with TRBJ1-2; tentatively, D is TRBD1 (6 bases). V was cut by 6 bases and J by 4 bases, with 18 bases left in between. The CDR3 loop spans 15 amino acids. The germline V gene has CDR1 MNHEY and CDR2 SVGAGI. The CDR3 DNA reads TGTGCCAGCAGCCCTTTCCGGGGGGCGGCCTATGGCTACACCTTC. This codes for CASSPFRGAAYGYTF.

The chain has TRBV5-6 and TRBJ2-7, with a possible D match to TRBD1 (6 bases). In germline, CDR1 is SGHDT, CDR2 YYEEEE. This CDR3 comprises 14 residues. Deletions cut 4 bases from V and 5 bases from J, with 16 bases between. The CDR3 DNA sequence: TGTGCCAGCAGCCGAGGGCAGGGGAGCGACGAGCAGTACTTC. Its protein is CASSRGQGSDEQYF. The full variable domain, with the rest looked up from reference TRBV5-6 and TRBJ2-7, is DAGVTQSPTHLIKTRGQQVTLRCSPKSGHDTVSWYQQALGQGPQFIFQYYEEEERQRGNFPDRFSGHQFPNYSSELNVNALLLGDSALYLCASSRGQGSDEQYFGPGTRLTVT.

V and J are TRBV19 and TRBJ1-2; 7 bases match TRBD1. CDR1 is LNHDA and CDR2 is SQIVND in the germline V gene (reference sequence). The CDR3 extends over 14 amino acids. The ends lost 5 bases at V and 6 bases at J; junction bases unmatched: 9. As DNA, the CDR3 is TGTGCCAGTAGTCTCCCGACAGGGCTAAATGGCTACACCTTC. It yields the protein CASSLPTGLNGYTF.